Listed here are 3 T cell receptor beta chains from one sample, sequenced in a study of CD8 T cells in Susac syndrome. RNA amounts of about 0.5 to 1 ug underwent reverse transcription with random hexamers. Using its own MiXCR run on the immunoSEQ multiplex PCR reads, TCRdb lists one record per CDR3 protein. The sample consists of about 430,000 distinct CDR3 sequences, 75% to 90% of them appearing once. Source material: CD8+ T cells from PBMCs. The receptor set was obtained from a human donor with multiple sclerosis.

The CDR3 spells CSVETRAENEQYF. CDR3 DNA: TGCAGCGTTGAAACCAGGGCGGAGAACGAGCAGTACTTC. The genes are TRBV29-1 and TRBJ2-7; possibly TRBD1 for D (5 bases). The V end was cut by 2 bases, the J end by 5 bases, with 13 bases between. Per the germline V gene, CDR1 is SQVTM and CDR2 is ANQGSEA. The CDR3 is 13 residues long.

The chain links TRBV6-5 to TRBJ2-1; 8 bases line up with TRBD2. Looked up from germline, CDR1 is MNHEY and CDR2 is SVGAGI. V trimming: 4 bases; J trimming: 2 bases; junction bases outside the gene matches: 10. This CDR3 has 17 amino acids. CDR3 in DNA: TGTGCCAGCAGTTCCGCCCGGACTAGCCCCCCCTACAATGAGCAGTTCTTC. This translates into CASSSARTSPPYNEQFF.

This clonotype was seen a handful of times. An end of the junction differs from the germline gene, which may be a read error. The V call is TRBV4-1, the J call TRBJ2-1; 9 nucleotides line up with TRBD2. This CDR3 has 15 amino acids. The germline V gene encodes CDR1 MGHRA and CDR2 YSYEKL. The CDR3 nucleotides read TGTGCCAGCAGTCAGACTAGCGGTGCCTACAATGAGCAGTTCTTC. Protein: CASSQTSGAYNEQFF.